The entry below describes one TCR beta chain. The antigen remains undetermined. The sample comes from a study of CD8 T cells in ankylosing spondylitis. General study results and limits: It appeared that ankylosing spondylitis blood was characterized by a TCR beta motif of roughly 8 highly homologous variants.

The V gene's germline CDR1 is DFQATT and CDR2 SNEGSKA (reference sequence). V gave up 0 bases and J gave up 5 bases; unmatched junction bases: 15. The length of the CDR3 is 17 residues. Each TCR beta library was made by quantitative 5'-RACE that incorporated molecular barcodes. TCRdb processed the 5' RACE reads anew with MiXCR; each CDR3 protein has one entry. The sample contains 200,000 to 250,000 distinct CDR3 sequences, around 16% of which appear only once. The TCR comes from a male donor with ankylosing spondylitis. The genes are TRBV20-1 and TRBJ2-5; 7 bases fit TRBD2. Sequenced: blood, either unsorted or a sorted T cell fraction (not recorded which). CDR3 sequence reads: CSARDPLVGGRAETQYF. In DNA, the CDR3 is TGCAGTGCTAGAGATCCCTTGGTAGGAGGGAGGGCCGAGACCCAGTACTTC.